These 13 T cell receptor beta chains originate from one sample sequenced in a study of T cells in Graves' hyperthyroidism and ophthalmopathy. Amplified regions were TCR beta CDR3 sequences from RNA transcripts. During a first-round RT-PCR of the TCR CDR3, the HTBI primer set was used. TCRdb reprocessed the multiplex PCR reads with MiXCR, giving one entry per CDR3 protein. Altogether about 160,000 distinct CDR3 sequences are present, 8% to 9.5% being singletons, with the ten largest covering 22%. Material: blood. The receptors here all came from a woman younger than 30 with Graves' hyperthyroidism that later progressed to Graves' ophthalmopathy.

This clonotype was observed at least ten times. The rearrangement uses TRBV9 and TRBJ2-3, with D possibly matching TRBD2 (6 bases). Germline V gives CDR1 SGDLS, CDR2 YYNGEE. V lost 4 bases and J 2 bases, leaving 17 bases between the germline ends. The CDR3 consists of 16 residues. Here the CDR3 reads CASSTDIADYTDTQYF. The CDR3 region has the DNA TGTGCCAGCAGCACCGATATAGCGGATTACACAGATACGCAGTATTTT.

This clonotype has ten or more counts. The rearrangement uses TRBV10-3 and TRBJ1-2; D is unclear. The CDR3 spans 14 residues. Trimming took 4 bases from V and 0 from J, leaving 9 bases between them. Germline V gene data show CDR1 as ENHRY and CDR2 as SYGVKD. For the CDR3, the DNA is TGTGCCATCAGTGCCCGAAAAGCTAACTATGGCTACACCTTC. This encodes CAISARKANYGYTF.

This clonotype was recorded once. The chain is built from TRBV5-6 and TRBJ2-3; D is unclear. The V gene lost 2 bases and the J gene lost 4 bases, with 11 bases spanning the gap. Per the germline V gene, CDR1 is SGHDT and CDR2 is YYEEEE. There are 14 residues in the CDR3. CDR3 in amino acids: CASSLLFRADTQYF. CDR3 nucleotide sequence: TGTGCCAGCAGCTTACTCTTCCGGGCAGATACGCAGTATTTT.

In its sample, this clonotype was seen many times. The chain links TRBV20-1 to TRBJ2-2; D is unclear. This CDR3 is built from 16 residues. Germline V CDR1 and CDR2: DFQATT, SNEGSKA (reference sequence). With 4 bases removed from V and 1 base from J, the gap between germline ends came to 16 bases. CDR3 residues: CSATPMGWENTGELFF. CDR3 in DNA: TGCAGTGCTACTCCAATGGGGTGGGAGAACACCGGGGAGCTGTTTTTT.

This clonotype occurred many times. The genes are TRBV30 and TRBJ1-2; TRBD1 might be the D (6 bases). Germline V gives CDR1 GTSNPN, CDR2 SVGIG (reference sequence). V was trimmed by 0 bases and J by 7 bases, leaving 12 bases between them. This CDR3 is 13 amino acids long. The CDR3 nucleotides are TGTGCCTGGAGTGTTACGGGGGCCTTTGGCTACACCTTC. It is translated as CAWSVTGAFGYTF.

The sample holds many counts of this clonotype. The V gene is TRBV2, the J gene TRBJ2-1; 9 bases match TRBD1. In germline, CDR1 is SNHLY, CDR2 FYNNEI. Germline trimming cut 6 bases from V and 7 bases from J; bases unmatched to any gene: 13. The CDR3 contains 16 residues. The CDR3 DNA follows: TGTGCCAGCAGCGTATCCCGGGACAGGGTCACGAATGAGCAGTTCTTC. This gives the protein CASSVSRDRVTNEQFF.

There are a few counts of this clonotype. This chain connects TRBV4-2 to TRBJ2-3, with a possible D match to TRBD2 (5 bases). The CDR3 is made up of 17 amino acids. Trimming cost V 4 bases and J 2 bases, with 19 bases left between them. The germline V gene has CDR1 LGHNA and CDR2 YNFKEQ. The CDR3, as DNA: TGTGCCAGCAGCCCGATAGGGTCCGGGGTGAACACAGATACGCAGTATTTT. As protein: CASSPIGSGVNTDTQYF.

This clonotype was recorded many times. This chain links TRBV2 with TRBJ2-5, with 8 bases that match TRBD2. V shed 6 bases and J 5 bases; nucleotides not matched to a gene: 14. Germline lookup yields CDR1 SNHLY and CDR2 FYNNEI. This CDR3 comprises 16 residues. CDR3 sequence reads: CASSPLGHSGGETQYF. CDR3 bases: TGTGCCAGCAGCCCTTTGGGACATTCGGGGGGGGAGACCCAGTACTTC.

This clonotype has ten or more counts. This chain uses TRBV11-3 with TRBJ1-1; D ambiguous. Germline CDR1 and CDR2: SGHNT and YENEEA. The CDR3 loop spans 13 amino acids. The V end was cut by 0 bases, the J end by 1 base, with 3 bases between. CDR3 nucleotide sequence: TGTGCCAGCAGCTTAGATCAGAACACTGAAGCTTTCTTT. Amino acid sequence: CASSLDQNTEAFF.

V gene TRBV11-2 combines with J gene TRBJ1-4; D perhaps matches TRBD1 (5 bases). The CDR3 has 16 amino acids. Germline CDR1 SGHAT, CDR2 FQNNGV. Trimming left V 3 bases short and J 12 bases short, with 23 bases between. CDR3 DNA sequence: TGTGCCAGCAGCTTTTTTGATAGGACACCGGAGCCGCAACTGTTTTTT. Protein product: CASSFFDRTPEPQLFF.

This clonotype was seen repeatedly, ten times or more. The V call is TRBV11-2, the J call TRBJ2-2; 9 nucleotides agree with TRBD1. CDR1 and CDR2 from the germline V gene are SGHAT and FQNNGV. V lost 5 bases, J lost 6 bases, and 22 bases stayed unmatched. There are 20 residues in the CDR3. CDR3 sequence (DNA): TGTGCCAGCAGCCCCAGAAATTTTGGGCTAGACAGGGGGTATTCCGGGGAGCTGTTTTTT. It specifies CASSPRNFGLDRGYSGELFF.

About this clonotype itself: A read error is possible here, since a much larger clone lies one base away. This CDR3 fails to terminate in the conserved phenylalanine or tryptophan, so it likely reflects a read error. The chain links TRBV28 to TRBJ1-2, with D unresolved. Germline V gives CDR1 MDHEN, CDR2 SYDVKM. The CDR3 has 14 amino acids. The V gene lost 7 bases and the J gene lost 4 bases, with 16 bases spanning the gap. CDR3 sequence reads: CASTPGGQFYGYTL. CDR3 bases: TGTGCCAGCACCCCCGGCGGGCAGTTCTATGGCTACACCCTC.

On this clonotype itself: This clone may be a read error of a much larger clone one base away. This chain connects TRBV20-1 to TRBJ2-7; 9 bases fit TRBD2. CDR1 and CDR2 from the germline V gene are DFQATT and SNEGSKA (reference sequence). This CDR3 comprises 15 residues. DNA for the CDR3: TGCAGTGCTTCCGCCTTTAGCGGGAGCTCATACGAGCGGTACTTC. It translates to CSASAFSGSSYERYF.